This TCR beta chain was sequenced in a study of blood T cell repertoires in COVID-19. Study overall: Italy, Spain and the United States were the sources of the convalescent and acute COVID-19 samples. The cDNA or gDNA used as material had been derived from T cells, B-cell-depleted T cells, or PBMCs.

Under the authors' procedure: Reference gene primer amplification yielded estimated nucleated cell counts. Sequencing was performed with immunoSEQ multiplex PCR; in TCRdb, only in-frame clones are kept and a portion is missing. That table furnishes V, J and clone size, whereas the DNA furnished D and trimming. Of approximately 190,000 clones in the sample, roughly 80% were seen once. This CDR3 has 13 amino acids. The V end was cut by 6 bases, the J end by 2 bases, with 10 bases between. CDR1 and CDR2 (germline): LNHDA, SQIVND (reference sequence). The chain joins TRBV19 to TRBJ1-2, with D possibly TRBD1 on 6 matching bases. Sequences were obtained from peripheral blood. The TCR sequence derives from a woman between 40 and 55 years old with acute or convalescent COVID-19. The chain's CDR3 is CASRMTGNYGYTF. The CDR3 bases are TGTGCCAGTAGGATGACAGGCAACTATGGCTACACCTTC. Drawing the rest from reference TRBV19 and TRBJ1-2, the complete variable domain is DGGITQSPKYLFRKEGQNVTLSCEQNLNHDAMYWYRQDPGQGLRLIYYSQIVNDFQKGDIAEGYSVSREKKESFPLTVTSAQKNPTAFYLCASRMTGNYGYTFGSGTRLTVV.